This T cell receptor beta chain stems from a study of shared clonotypes between healthy human individuals. V was shortened by 8 bases and J by 5 bases, with 19 bases between the two germline ends. Germline V CDR1 and CDR2: SEHNR, FQNEAQ (reference sequence). The CDR3 is 14 amino acids. The method was immunoSEQ multiplex PCR; TCRdb's version includes in-frame clones alone and lacks a portion of them. The sample has roughly 1,500,000 clones, 98% seen once. The sequencing input was naive CD4+ T cells sorted from blood. The subset denotes: CD45RA+ positively selected. This sequence originates from a young man in good health. The chain combines TRBV7-9 with TRBJ2-7; D tentatively reads TRBD1 or TRBD2 (5 bases each). The CDR3 DNA reads as TGTGCCAGCTCCCTGGAGAGGGGCGGCAACGAGCAGTACTTC. Protein product: CASSLERGGNEQYF. The complete variable domain, with remaining parts taken from reference TRBV7-9 and TRBJ2-7, reads DTGVSQNPRHKITKRGQNVTFRCDPISEHNRLYWYRQTLGQGPEFLTYFQNEAQLEKSRLLSDRFSAERPKGSFSTLEIQRTEQGDSAMYLCASSLERGGNEQYFGPGTRLTVT.